These 17 T cell receptor beta chains came from one sample sequenced in a study of blood T cell repertoires in COVID-19. The protocol was immunoSEQ multiplex PCR, while the TCRdb copy is restricted to in-frame clones and leaves out a portion. The table shows 290,000 or so clones, with about nine tenths occurring only once. The sequenced material came from PBMCs or T cells enriched from blood (not recorded which). The receptors derive from a woman in her twenties or thirties who had recovered from COVID-19.

The V gene is TRBV4-2, the J gene TRBJ2-1, with D possibly being TRBD1 (6 bases). V was cut by 0 bases and J by 9 bases, with 21 bases left in between. Per germline, CDR1 LGHNA and CDR2 YNFKEQ. The CDR3 is made up of 17 amino acids. CDR3 protein: CASSQDPRGTQMGEQFF. DNA for the CDR3: TGTGCCAGCAGCCAAGACCCAAGGGGGACCCAAATGGGTGAGCAGTTCTTC.

The rearrangement joins TRBV11-2 to TRBJ2-7; TRBD1 aligns across 9 bases. Trimming removed 3 bases from V and 1 base from J; junction bases left unmatched: 10. From germline, CDR1 is SGHAT and CDR2 FQNNGV. The CDR3 sequence is 17 residues long. The CDR3 coding sequence is TGTGCCAGCAGCTTCCCGGCGGTCGGGACAGGGTCCTACGAGCAGTACTTC. The encoded protein is CASSFPAVGTGSYEQYF.

The CDR3 DNA sequence: TGTGCCAGCAGTCCCCCGGGAAACACTGAAGCTTTCTTT. Its translation: CASSPPGNTEAFF. The chain couples TRBV12-3 or TRBV12-4 to TRBJ1-1, with unresolved D. Trimming removed 5 bases at V and 2 bases at J, with 9 bases between. The CDR3 contains 13 residues.

This chain links TRBV10-3 with TRBJ2-1, with TRBD1 matching over 9 bases. The CDR3 consists of 16 residues. CDR1 and CDR2 (germline): ENHRY, SYGVKD. The J segment lost 8 bases and the V segment lost 6 bases, leaving 14 bases of the junction unmatched. As DNA, the CDR3 is TGTGCCATCAGAGCCGGGACAGGGACCGGAACGGATGAGCAGTTCTTC. Its protein is CAIRAGTGTGTDEQFF.

J is TRBJ2-7 and V is TRBV24-1; D perhaps matches TRBD1 (5 bases). The CDR3 covers 11 residues. CDR1 is KGHDR, CDR2 SFDVKD, per germline. V was pared by 4 bases and J by 6 bases, with 6 bases between. The CDR3 sequence: CATSERGEQYF. The CDR3 DNA reads TGTGCCACCAGTGAAAGGGGCGAGCAGTACTTC.

V gene TRBV7-8 combines with J gene TRBJ2-3; 7 positions match TRBD1. Germline CDR1 and CDR2: SGHVS and FQNEAQ. CDR3 length: 16 residues. The ends lost 4 bases at V and 7 bases at J; junction bases unmatched: 14. The CDR3 sequence is CASSWVTGDLTYTQYF. DNA of the CDR3: TGTGCCAGCAGCTGGGTTACAGGGGACCTCACGTATACGCAGTATTTT.

The genes are TRBV5-1 and TRBJ2-7; the D is unclear. Trimming shortened V by 3 bases and J by 2 bases, and 12 bases separated the two germline ends. CDR3 size: 14 residues. Germline CDR1 and CDR2: SGHRS and YFSETQ. This CDR3 is CASSSERNPYEQYF. CDR3 coding DNA: TGCGCCAGCAGCTCTGAGCGAAACCCCTACGAGCAGTACTTC.

The V call is TRBV7-3, the J call TRBJ2-3, with a tentative D call TRBD2 (6 bases). The V end lost 0 bases, the J end lost 3 bases, and 10 bases lay between the germline ends. Germline CDR1 and CDR2: SGHTA and FQGTGA. The CDR3 extends over 15 amino acids. CDR3 amino acids: CASSLTGGETDTQYF. In nucleotides, the CDR3 is TGTGCCAGCAGCTTAACCGGGGGAGAGACAGATACGCAGTATTTT.

This chain links TRBV3-1 (or the pseudogene TRBV3-2) with TRBJ2-7; D might be TRBD2 (6 bases). The V end was cut by 0 bases, the J end by 2 bases, with 14 bases between. The CDR3 is 16 amino acids. CDR1 is LGHDT, CDR2 YNNKEL, per germline (reference sequence). The CDR3 here is CASSQDLGTGTYEQYF. The CDR3 coding sequence is TGTGCCAGCAGCCAAGATTTAGGGACTGGAACCTACGAGCAGTACTTC.

V is TRBV5-4 and J is TRBJ1-1; 8 nucleotides match TRBD1. The CDR3 sequence is 15 residues long. Trimming at V came to 0 bases and at J to 5 bases, leaving 6 bases not matched to a gene. The germline V gene has CDR1 SGHNT and CDR2 YYREEE (reference sequence). The CDR3 nucleotides read TGTGCCAGCAGCTTGGCCCAGGGGGCGAGAACTGAAGCTTTCTTT. This sequence encodes CASSLAQGARTEAFF.

V and J are TRBV5-1 and TRBJ1-3; 8 bases agree with TRBD1. Germline CDR1 and CDR2: SGHRS and YFSETQ. V gave up 0 bases and J gave up 7 bases; unmatched junction bases: 9. The CDR3 is made up of 16 amino acids. Here the CDR3 reads CASSLVYPGTGNTIYF. Written as DNA, the CDR3 is TGCGCCAGCAGCTTGGTCTATCCCGGGACAGGTAACACCATATATTTT.

This rearrangement joins TRBV18 to TRBJ2-5; 7 bases match TRBD2. Germline-derived CDR1 and CDR2 are KGHSH and LQKENI. The CDR3 has 14 residues. Germline trimming cut 1 base from V and 4 bases from J; bases unmatched to any gene: 3. The CDR3 loop is CASSPLGGAETQYF. For the CDR3, the DNA is TGTGCCAGCTCACCACTGGGAGGGGCAGAGACCCAGTACTTC.

V usage is TRBV29-1 and J usage is TRBJ1-1; D is unclear. CDR1 and CDR2 (germline): SQVTM, ANQGSEA. Trimming took 5 bases from V and 2 from J, leaving 12 bases between them. The CDR3 extends over 13 amino acids. Here the CDR3 reads CSVRVEGNTEAFF. Written as DNA, the CDR3 is TGCAGCGTTAGGGTAGAGGGAAACACTGAAGCTTTCTTT.

The chain recombines TRBV19 with TRBJ1-2; tentative D call: TRBD1 (5 bases). Germline V gene lookup returns CDR1 LNHDA and CDR2 SQIVND (reference sequence). The V end lost 7 bases, the J end lost 4 bases, and 10 bases lay between the germline ends. The CDR3 has 12 amino acids. DNA of the CDR3: TGTGCCAGTAAAGGGGTCAGCTATGGCTACACCTTC. This translates into CASKGVSYGYTF.

This chain joins TRBV4-3 and TRBJ2-2; the match to TRBD2 covers 9 bases. The J segment lost 6 bases and the V segment lost 1 base, leaving 6 bases of the junction unmatched. The CDR3 has 16 residues. Per germline, CDR1 LGHNA and CDR2 YSLEER. In nucleotides, the CDR3 is TGCGCCAGCAGCCAAGTTAGCGGGAGAAATGCCGGGGAGCTGTTTTTT. Protein sequence: CASSQVSGRNAGELFF.

V is TRBV11-2 and J is TRBJ1-2; D not resolved. The CDR3 extends over 15 amino acids. CDR1 and CDR2 (germline): SGHAT, FQNNGV. V lost 0 bases and J 2 bases, leaving 10 bases between the germline ends. Here the CDR3 reads CASSLDLNSNYGYTF. The CDR3 nucleotides are TGTGCCAGCAGCTTAGATCTAAACAGCAACTATGGCTACACCTTC. The entire variable domain, with the rest obtained from reference TRBV11-2 and TRBJ1-2, is as follows: EAGVAQSPRYKIIEKRQSVAFWCNPISGHATLYWYQQILGQGPKLLIQFQNNGVVDDSQLPKDRFSAERLKGVDSTLKIQPAKLEDSAVYLCASSLDLNSNYGYTFGSGTRLTVV.

This clone came up a few times. The chain has TRBV5-4 and TRBJ2-7; 9 nucleotides align to TRBD2. Germline CDR1 SGHNT, CDR2 YYREEE (reference sequence). Trimming removed 3 bases from V and 3 bases from J; junction bases left unmatched: 4. CDR3 length: 14 amino acids. CDR3 amino acids: CASSWGSGSYEQYF. The CDR3 DNA reads as TGTGCCAGCAGCTGGGGTAGCGGGAGCTACGAGCAGTACTTC.